This T cell receptor (beta chain) originates from a study of blood T cell repertoires in COVID-19. Study background: Acute and convalescent COVID-19 specimens originated in the United States, Italy and Spain. Sample material is recorded as cDNA or gDNA derived from T cells, B-cell-depleted T cells, or PBMCs.

Trimming removed 3 bases at V and 0 bases at J, with 21 bases between. The germline CDR1 and CDR2 sequences are SNHLY and FYNNEI. This CDR3 contains 19 residues. How the authors handled the data: Estimated nucleated cell counts came from reference gene primer amplification. Clones were sequenced by immunoSEQ multiplex PCR, and TCRdb holds only the in-frame ones, with some missing. The V and J calls and clone size were taken over from that table, and D and trimming were inferred from the DNA. Here the sample spans roughly 240,000 clones, over 80% being singletons. Specimen: peripheral blood. The chain links TRBV2 to TRBJ2-1, with a tentative D call TRBD2 (7 bases). This receptor was identified in a man in his sixties who had recovered from COVID-19. DNA of the CDR3: TGTGCCAGCAGTGACCAATGGGGGGGGCCATGGTTCTCCTACAATGAGCAGTTCTTC. Translation: CASSDQWGGPWFSYNEQFF.